Below are 7 T cell receptor beta chains sequenced from a single sample in a study of control samples from healthy donors and cancer patients (dated by TCRdb to the early 2020s). Preparation of the library involved the immunoSEQ multiplex PCR assay. Here the immuneACCESS table is served through TCRdb, limited to in-frame sequences with V and J called. Missing clones are a known gap in these copies; in checked studies unresolved V genes cover under half, and the rest lacks a known reason. The sample table contains 35,000 to 45,000 clones; only one count was recorded for less than 95% of them. The ten largest clones take up around a fifth of the sample. Source material: PBMCs. Every receptor here comes from a woman aged 40 to 50 with head and neck cancer.

This clone was detected only a few times. The rearrangement uses TRBV13 and TRBJ1-2; no definite D call. V was trimmed by 3 bases and J by 7 bases, leaving 12 bases between them. Germline-derived CDR1 and CDR2 are PRHDT and FYEKMQ (reference sequence). The length of the CDR3 is 13 residues. In DNA form, the CDR3 reads TGTGCCAGCAGCTTTTTGGGTACGAGTGGCTACACCTTC. This codes for CASSFLGTSGYTF.

The J gene is TRBJ2-7, the V gene TRBV3-1 (or the pseudogene TRBV3-2), with 9 bases aligning to TRBD2. CDR3 size: 15 residues. Germline V gene sequence: CDR1 LGHDT, CDR2 YNNKEL (reference sequence). The V gene end was trimmed by 0 bases and the J gene end by 7 bases; junction bases not matched to a gene: 7. CDR3 sequence: CASSQEAGGPGEQYF. For the CDR3, the DNA is TGTGCCAGCAGCCAAGAGGCGGGAGGGCCAGGGGAGCAGTACTTC.

The chain joins TRBV5-1 to TRBJ2-7; TRBD2 matches 8 bases. Looked up from germline, CDR1 is SGHRS and CDR2 is YFSETQ. The CDR3 has 14 amino acids. V gave up 1 base and J gave up 3 bases; unmatched junction bases: 3. The CDR3 sequence is CASSLYSGNYEQYF. The CDR3 bases are TGCGCCAGCAGCTTGTATAGCGGGAACTACGAGCAGTACTTC.

V is TRBV3-1 (or the pseudogene TRBV3-2) and J is TRBJ1-2; 10 bases fit TRBD1. Germline V gene sequence: CDR1 LGHDT, CDR2 YNNKEL (reference sequence). J was trimmed by 3 bases and V by 10 bases; bases with no gene match: 11. CDR3 length: 15 residues. The CDR3, as DNA: TGTGCCACCCAAGGGACAGGGGATCGGGACTATGGCTACACCTTC. As protein: CATQGTGDRDYGYTF.

This chain links TRBV7-8 with TRBJ2-3, with 10 bases identical to TRBD2. Per the germline V gene, CDR1 is SGHVS and CDR2 is FQNEAQ. The CDR3 consists of 15 residues. V lost 3 bases and J lost 8; bases outside the gene matches: 8. The CDR3 region is CASSLGLAGVSTQYF. DNA for the CDR3: TGTGCCAGCAGCTTGGGGCTAGCGGGAGTCAGTACGCAGTATTTT.

Here the CDR3 DNA reads TGTGCCAGCAGCAGATGGGGTAATTCACCCCTCCACTTT. It is translated as CASSRWGNSPLHF. This chain links TRBV27 with TRBJ1-6; D call uncertain. The CDR3 loop spans 13 amino acids. Per the germline V gene, CDR1 is MNHEY and CDR2 is SMNVEV (reference sequence). Trimming stripped 6 bases from V and 6 bases from J, with 9 bases between.

The rearrangement joins TRBV29-1 to TRBJ2-2; TRBD2 agrees at 7 bases. The germline gives CDR1 SQVTM, CDR2 ANQGSEA. The CDR3 runs 14 residues. Trimming cost V 4 bases and J 1 base; bases outside gene matches: 3. CDR3 nucleotides: TGCAGCGTTGTTGAGCGGGAGAACACCGGGGAGCTGTTTTTT. It specifies CSVVERENTGELFF.